The next 25 T cell receptor beta chains were all read from a single sample in a study of CD8 T cells in Susac syndrome. Random hexamers were used to reverse transcribe an amount of roughly 0.45 to 1 ug RNA. TCRdb recomputed calls from the immunoSEQ multiplex PCR reads with MiXCR, one row per CDR3 protein. The sample shows roughly 250,000 distinct CDR3 sequences, 90% to 96% of them seen only once. The material sequenced was CD4+ T cells from PBMCs. These receptors originate from a human donor with Susac syndrome.

The gene calls are TRBV5-6 and TRBJ1-2, with no clear D. The V gene lost 3 bases and the J gene lost 12 bases, with 12 bases spanning the gap. The CDR3 has 11 amino acids. The germline V gene has CDR1 SGHDT and CDR2 YYEEEE. CDR3 in amino acids: CASSYDRSHTF. The DNA for the CDR3 is TGTGCCAGCAGCTACGACCGGTCTCACACCTTC.

CDR3 sequence reads: CAWSGRGEQYF. The CDR3 DNA follows: TGTGCCTGGAGTGGGCGGGGGGAGCAGTACTTC. The rearrangement joins TRBV30 to TRBJ2-7; 7 bases agree with TRBD2. The CDR3 loop spans 11 amino acids. CDR1 is GTSNPN and CDR2 is SVGIG in the germline V gene (reference sequence). Trimming took 1 base from V and 7 from J; bases not matched to a gene: 1.

J is TRBJ2-3 and V is TRBV4-1; weak D call: TRBD1 (5 bases). This CDR3 region has 13 residues. V was shortened by 0 bases and J by 9 bases, with 10 bases between the two germline ends. The germline CDR1 and CDR2 sequences are MGHRA and YSYEKL. CDR3 region: CASSQDLDTTQYF. CDR3 in DNA: TGCGCCAGCAGCCAAGACCTGGACACCACGCAGTATTTT.

CDR3 bases: TGCAGTGCTAGAGATCGAGGGGGCGGGCAGCCCCAGCATTTT. Protein product: CSARDRGGGQPQHF. The chain joins TRBV20-1 to TRBJ1-5; TRBD1 agrees at 7 bases. Germline-derived CDR1 and CDR2 are DFQATT and SNEGSKA (reference sequence). This CDR3 contains 14 residues. After removal of 0 bases from V and 7 bases from J, the junction contained 6 bases not matched to a gene.

The chain joins TRBV29-1 to TRBJ1-5; possibly TRBD1 for D (6 bases). Trimming cost V 5 bases and J 8 bases, with 13 bases left between them. This CDR3 has 12 residues. Germline CDR1 reads SQVTM; CDR2 reads ANQGSEA. The CDR3 nucleotides are TGCAGCGTTCAAGGCCCAGGGGAGCCCCAGCATTTT. It yields the protein CSVQGPGEPQHF.

This chain connects TRBV10-3 to TRBJ1-4; 11 nucleotides line up with TRBD1. The CDR3 consists of 15 residues. CDR1 is ENHRY and CDR2 is SYGVKD in the germline V gene. Germline trimming cut 3 bases from V and 8 bases from J; bases unmatched to any gene: 5. The CDR3 loop is CAISDGQGAREKLFF. CDR3 coding DNA: TGTGCCATCAGTGACGGACAGGGGGCAAGGGAAAAACTGTTTTTT.

The J gene is TRBJ2-5, the V gene TRBV4-1, with 8 bases lining up with TRBD2. V gave up 0 bases and J gave up 2 bases; unmatched junction bases: 8. Looked up from germline, CDR1 is MGHRA and CDR2 is YSYEKL. CDR3 length: 17 residues. The CDR3 sequence is CASSQDPGLALQETQYF. As DNA, the CDR3 is TGCGCCAGCAGCCAAGATCCCGGACTAGCTCTGCAAGAGACCCAGTACTTC.

The chain carries TRBV12-5 and TRBJ2-1; D not certain. Trimming shortened V by 4 bases and J by 6 bases, and 4 bases separated the two germline ends. Germline lookup yields CDR1 LGHNT and CDR2 FRNRAP. The CDR3 runs to 11 residues. The CDR3 loop reads CASGYINEQFF. In DNA, the CDR3 is TGTGCTAGTGGTTACATCAATGAGCAGTTCTTC. The whole variable domain, filled in from reference TRBV12-5 and TRBJ2-1, reads DARVTQTPRHKVTEMGQEVTMRCQPILGHNTVFWYRQTMMQGLELLAYFRNRAPLDDSGMPKDRFSAEMPDATLATLKIQPSEPRDSAVYFCASGYINEQFFGPGTRLTVL.

This clonotype appeared once. The J gene is TRBJ2-5, the V gene TRBV4-1; D ambiguous. Germline loops: CDR1 MGHRA, CDR2 YSYEKL. The V end lost 1 base, the J end lost 2 bases, and 5 bases lay between the germline ends. CDR3 length: 13 amino acids. In nucleotides, the CDR3 is TGCGCCAGCAGCCAAGTTTGGCAAGAGACCCAGTACTTC. This codes for CASSQVWQETQYF.

CDR3 protein: CASSATTSGRVNEQFF. CDR3 DNA: TGTGCCAGCAGCGCAACGACTAGCGGGAGGGTGAATGAGCAGTTCTTC. V usage is TRBV7-9 and J usage is TRBJ2-1; 14 nucleotides line up with TRBD2. The germline CDR1 and CDR2 sequences are SEHNR and FQNEAQ (reference sequence). The V and J ends lost 5 bases and 7 bases, in that order; junction bases with no gene match: 7. There are 16 residues in the CDR3.

The chain recombines TRBV12-3 or TRBV12-4 with TRBJ1-1; TRBD1 aligns across 7 bases. V was pared by 6 bases and J by 2 bases, with 6 bases of the junction left unmatched. This CDR3 spans 14 amino acids. The CDR3 nucleotides read TGTGCCAGCAGCCAAGACAGGGCCAACACTGAAGCTTTCTTT. It encodes CASSQDRANTEAFF.

This clonotype was observed once. The chain couples TRBV9 to TRBJ2-1; D unclear. Germline CDR1 and CDR2: SGDLS and YYNGEE. This CDR3 region has 15 residues. Trimming stripped 7 bases from V and 4 bases from J, with 18 bases between. This chain's CDR3 is CASSSWSANYNEQFF. As DNA, the CDR3 is TGTGCCAGCTCAAGTTGGAGCGCGAATTACAATGAGCAGTTCTTC.

About this clonotype: Compared with germline, one end of the junction differs, possibly owing to a read error. This rearrangement joins TRBV28 to TRBJ1-1, with D unclear. The CDR3 has 15 amino acids. Germline V lookup: CDR1 MDHEN, CDR2 SYDVKM. In nucleotides, the CDR3 is TGTGCCAGCAGGAACTGGGCCGGGCCGGGCACTGAAGCTTCCTTT. Amino acid sequence: CASRNWAGPGTEASF.

The chain is built from TRBV5-6 and TRBJ2-5, with D hard to call. The germline V and J ends were trimmed by 4 bases and 5 bases, with 9 bases remaining between them. This CDR3 spans 12 amino acids. The V gene's germline CDR1 is SGHDT and CDR2 YYEEEE. CDR3 amino acids: CASSRKRETQYF. Written as DNA, the CDR3 is TGTGCCAGCAGCCGGAAACGCGAGACCCAGTACTTC.

V usage is TRBV30 and J usage is TRBJ2-7; TRBD2 aligns across 9 bases. J was trimmed by 2 bases and V by 4 bases; bases with no gene match: 6. The CDR3 runs 14 residues. Looked up from germline, CDR1 is GTSNPN and CDR2 is SVGIG (reference sequence). The CDR3 region has the DNA TGTGCCTGGACTGGGCGGGAGGGTCCCTACGAGCAGTACTTC. Its translation is CAWTGREGPYEQYF.

J is TRBJ1-1 and V is TRBV9; 12 bases align to TRBD1. Trimming at V came to 4 bases and at J to 3 bases, leaving 7 bases not matched to a gene. The CDR3 length is 16 residues. Looked up from germline, CDR1 is SGDLS and CDR2 is YYNGEE. The CDR3: CASSLGTGGLHTEAFF. For the CDR3, the DNA is TGTGCCAGCAGCCTCGGGACAGGGGGCCTCCACACTGAAGCTTTCTTT. The full variable domain, with the rest looked up from reference TRBV9 and TRBJ1-1, is DSGVTQTPKHLITATGQRVTLRCSPRSGDLSVYWYQQSLDQGLQFLIQYYNGEERAKGNILERFSAQQFPDLHSELNLSSLELGDSALYFCASSLGTGGLHTEAFFGQGTRLTVV.

This sequence joins TRBV2 and TRBJ2-3; 7 nucleotides line up with TRBD1. V shed 6 bases and J 1 base; nucleotides not matched to a gene: 7. The V gene's germline CDR1 is SNHLY and CDR2 FYNNEI. The CDR3 sequence is 15 residues long. CDR3 sequence (DNA): TGTGCCAGCAGCGGAGACAGGGTGGGCACAGATACGCAGTATTTT. This sequence encodes CASSGDRVGTDTQYF.

The chain joins TRBV29-1 to TRBJ2-7, with 10 bases that match TRBD2. V shed 3 bases and J 4 bases; nucleotides not matched to a gene: 6. CDR3 length equals 14 residues. Germline V CDR1 and CDR2: SQVTM, ANQGSEA. CDR3 amino acids: CSVETSSGSYEQYF. In nucleotides, the CDR3 is TGCAGCGTTGAGACGTCTAGCGGGAGTTACGAGCAGTACTTC.

The chain links TRBV20-1 to TRBJ1-2; tentatively, D is TRBD1 (5 bases). The germline CDR1 and CDR2 sequences are DFQATT and SNEGSKA (reference sequence). This CDR3 is 16 amino acids long. V was clipped by 3 bases and J by 4 bases, with 21 bases between them. CDR3 bases: TGCAGTGCTAGTCGGGGCACCCAATCTGATACCTATGGCTACACCTTC. Amino acid sequence: CSASRGTQSDTYGYTF.

The gene calls are TRBV29-1 and TRBJ2-3, with a possible D match to TRBD2 (5 bases). The CDR3 sequence is 14 residues long. Germline V gives CDR1 SQVTM, CDR2 ANQGSEA. The V end lost 6 bases, the J end lost 2 bases, and 15 bases lay between the germline ends. The CDR3 DNA is TGCAGCGTCTCTTTTAAGCGGATCACAGATACGCAGTATTTT. This gives the protein CSVSFKRITDTQYF.

The chain couples TRBV24-1 to TRBJ1-2; D not resolved. This CDR3 spans 14 amino acids. Germline V gives CDR1 KGHDR, CDR2 SFDVKD. Trimming took off 1 base at V and 4 bases at J, with 9 bases between the two ends. The CDR3 DNA sequence: TGTGCCACCAGTGATTTTACCAGCGTCTATGGCTACACCTTC. Translation gives CATSDFTSVYGYTF.

This chain links TRBV30 with TRBJ1-5; tentative D call: TRBD1 (5 bases). Germline V lookup: CDR1 GTSNPN, CDR2 SVGIG (reference sequence). The CDR3 is made up of 15 amino acids. The V gene lost 0 bases and the J gene lost 2 bases, with 11 bases spanning the gap. CDR3 DNA: TGTGCCTGGAGTGTACGGGGAGGGGGCAATCAGCCCCAGCATTTT. As protein: CAWSVRGGGNQPQHF.

This clonotype was seen only once. The rearrangement joins TRBV3-1 to TRBJ1-1; D is uncertain. Trimming removed 6 bases from V and 1 base from J, with 9 bases in between. The germline V gene has CDR1 LGHDT and CDR2 YNNKEL (reference sequence). The CDR3 runs 13 residues. CDR3 bases: TGTGCCAGCAGAGGATACACGAACACTGAAGCTTTCTTT. Amino acid sequence: CASRGYTNTEAFF.

Note on this clonotype: A junction boundary mismatches the germline segment, possibly from a read error. The genes are TRBV12-5 and TRBJ2-1; no reliable D call. The CDR3 length is 10 residues. In germline, CDR1 is LGHNT, CDR2 FRNRAP. CDR3 loop: CASGYSEQFF. The CDR3 nucleotides are TGTGCTAGTGGTTACAGTGAGCAGTTCTTC.

The V gene is TRBV25-1, the J gene TRBJ1-1; D is uncertain. Germline CDR1 MGHDK, CDR2 SYGVNS. V lost 1 base and J lost 9, with 9 bases in between. CDR3 length: 12 amino acids. This CDR3 reads CASSELAGKAFF. The CDR3 coding sequence is TGTGCCAGCAGTGAATTGGCTGGGAAAGCTTTCTTT.